This T cell receptor beta chain was found in a study of memory CD4+ T cells and cytomegalovirus serostatus. Study-level results: Median bootstrapped AUC for CMV status was just over 0.94 originally, less than 0.93 US-trained. About 40% of the roughly 160 known CMV-associated TCRbeta sequences appeared in CD4+ memory.

The sort gate was single viable CD3+CD4+CD8-CD45RO+ cells for memory CD4+ T cells. CMV serostatus came from serum IgG against pp150, pp28, p38, p52. Per the germline V gene, CDR1 is MNHEY and CDR2 is SVGAGI. The CDR3 consists of 16 residues. J lost 7 bases, V lost 4 bases, and 10 bases had no gene match. Comment on this clone: Its target is unknown.

Some clones are missing from TCRdb's copy, which holds only in-frame ones; the method was immunoSEQ multiplex PCR. In the table there are 50,000 to 75,000 clones, about 81% of which are singletons. The sample was memory CD4+ T cells from blood. The TCR comes from an adult in good health and CMV-seronegative. This rearrangement joins TRBV6-5 to TRBJ1-4, with 9 bases fitting TRBD1. In DNA form, the CDR3 reads TGTGCCAGCAGTTCAGGACAGGGGTTGGGGAGTGAAAAACTGTTTTTT. The encoded protein is CASSSGQGLGSEKLFF.